This TCR beta chain was identified during a study of T cell responses to AZD1222 COVID-19 vaccine. This CDR3 has 13 amino acids. Note on this clone: The antigen is not known.

Some clones are missing from TCRdb's copy, which holds only in-frame ones; the method was immunoSEQ multiplex PCR. The table lists 150,000 to 200,000 clones, 85% to 90% of them singletons. Study conclusions and caveats: Sampling captured repertoires only after the peak T cell response. Donor demographics were predominantly white British with a female majority; clonal diversity may be underestimated. Only six or seven AZD1222 recipients tested seropositive at baseline.

This chain connects TRBV21-1 to TRBJ2-2; the table names TRBD2, a call not compared with the DNA. TRBV21-1 is marked as a pseudogene. The TCR comes from an adult who received the MenACWY meningococcal vaccine as a control. This sample comprised peripheral blood, obtained 28 days after the second dose of the MenACWY control vaccine. The chain's CDR3 is CAGKIAGAGELFF. The DNA for the CDR3 is TGTGCCGGAAAAATAGCGGGAGCCGGGGAGCTGTTTTTT.